This T cell receptor beta chain was recorded in a study of blood T cell repertoires in COVID-19. Background on the study: The origin of the acute and convalescent COVID-19 samples was the United States, Italy and Spain. PBMCs, B-cell-depleted T cells, or T cells were the source of the cDNA or gDNA that made up the material.

In the authors' workflow: Reference gene primer amplification yielded estimated nucleated cell counts. TCRdb's table, derived via immunoSEQ multiplex PCR, lists solely in-frame clones and lacks some. The V and J calls and clone size are taken from that table; D and trimming were inferred from the DNA. The sample lists roughly 340,000 clones, about 87% seen once, with about 6% in the top ten. While infection was still active, Seattle patients were enrolled and then followed longitudinally. V was pared by 1 base and J by 4 bases, with 17 bases between. The CDR3 has 17 residues. CDR1 SGDLS and CDR2 YYNGEE come from the germline V gene.

The material sequenced was peripheral blood. The chain links TRBV9 to TRBJ2-2; D is possibly TRBD1 (5 bases). The TCR was taken from a woman aged 50 to 60 with COVID-19, enrolled during active disease. The CDR3 here is CASSVRGWQGGTGELFF. In DNA, the CDR3 is TGTGCCAGCAGCGTAAGGGGTTGGCAGGGCGGCACCGGGGAGCTGTTTTTT.